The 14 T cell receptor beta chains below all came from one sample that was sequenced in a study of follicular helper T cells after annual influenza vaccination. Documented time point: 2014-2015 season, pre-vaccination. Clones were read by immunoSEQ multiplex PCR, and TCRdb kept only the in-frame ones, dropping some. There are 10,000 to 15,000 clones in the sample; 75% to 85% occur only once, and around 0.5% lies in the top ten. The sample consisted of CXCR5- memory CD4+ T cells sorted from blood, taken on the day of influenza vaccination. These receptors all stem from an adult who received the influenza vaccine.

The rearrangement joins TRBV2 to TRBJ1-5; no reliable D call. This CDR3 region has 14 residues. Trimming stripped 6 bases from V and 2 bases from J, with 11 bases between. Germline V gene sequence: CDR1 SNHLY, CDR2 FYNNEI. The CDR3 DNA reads TGTGCCAGCAGGGAGACCTGGGGCAATCAGCCCCAGCATTTT. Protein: CASRETWGNQPQHF. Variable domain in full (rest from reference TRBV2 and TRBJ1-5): EPEVTQTPSHQVTQMGQEVILRCVPISNHLYFYWYRQILGQKVEFLVSFYNNEISEKSEIFDDQFSVERPDGSNFTLKIRSTKLEDSAMYFCASRETWGNQPQHFGDGTRLSIL.

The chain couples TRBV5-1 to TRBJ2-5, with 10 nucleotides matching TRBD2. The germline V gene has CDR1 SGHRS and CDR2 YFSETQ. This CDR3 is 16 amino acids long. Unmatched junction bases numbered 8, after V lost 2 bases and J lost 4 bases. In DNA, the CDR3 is TGCGCCAGCAGCTTTAACGGACTAGCGGAGAGAGAGACCCAGTACTTC. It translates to CASSFNGLAERETQYF. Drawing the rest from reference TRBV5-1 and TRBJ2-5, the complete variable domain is KAGVTQTPRYLIKTRGQQVTLSCSPISGHRSVSWYQQTPGQGLQFLFEYFSETQRNKGNFPGRFSGRQFSNSRSEMNVSTLELGDSALYLCASSFNGLAERETQYFGPGTRLLVL.

CDR3 residues: CASSSGQAYGYTF. Written as DNA, the CDR3 is TGTGCCAGCAGTTCGGGACAGGCATATGGCTACACCTTC. The chain joins TRBV28 to TRBJ1-2; 8 positions agree with TRBD1. This CDR3 region has 13 residues. CDR1 MDHEN and CDR2 SYDVKM come from the germline V gene. J was trimmed by 5 bases and V by 4 bases; bases with no gene match: 3.

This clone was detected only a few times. The CDR3 DNA reads TGTGCCAGCAGCTTAGCGTGGGCGCCAAAGCGTTTCGAGCAGTACTTC. Translated: CASSLAWAPKRFEQYF. The rearrangement uses TRBV7-9 and TRBJ2-7, with D uncertain. This CDR3 spans 16 amino acids. The ends were cut back, 0 bases at V and 6 bases at J, with 18 bases in the middle. Germline V lookup: CDR1 SEHNR, CDR2 FQNEAQ (reference sequence).

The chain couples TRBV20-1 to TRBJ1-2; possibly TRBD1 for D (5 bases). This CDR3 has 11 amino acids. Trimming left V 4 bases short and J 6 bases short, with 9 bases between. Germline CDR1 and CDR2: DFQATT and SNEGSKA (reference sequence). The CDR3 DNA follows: TGCAGTGCTACGTCAGGGAATGGCTACACCTTC. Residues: CSATSGNGYTF.

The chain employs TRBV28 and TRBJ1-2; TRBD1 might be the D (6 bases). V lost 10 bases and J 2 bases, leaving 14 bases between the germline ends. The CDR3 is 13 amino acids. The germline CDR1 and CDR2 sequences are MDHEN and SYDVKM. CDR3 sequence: CATRIGQNYGYTF. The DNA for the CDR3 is TGTGCCACCCGAATTGGACAGAACTATGGCTACACCTTC.

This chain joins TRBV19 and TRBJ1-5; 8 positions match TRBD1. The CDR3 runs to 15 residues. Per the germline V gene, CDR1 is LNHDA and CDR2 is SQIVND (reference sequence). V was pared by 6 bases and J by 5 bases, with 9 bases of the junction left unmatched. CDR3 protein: CASRQDRGRHQPQHF. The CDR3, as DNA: TGTGCCAGTAGACAAGACAGGGGTCGCCATCAGCCCCAGCATTTT.

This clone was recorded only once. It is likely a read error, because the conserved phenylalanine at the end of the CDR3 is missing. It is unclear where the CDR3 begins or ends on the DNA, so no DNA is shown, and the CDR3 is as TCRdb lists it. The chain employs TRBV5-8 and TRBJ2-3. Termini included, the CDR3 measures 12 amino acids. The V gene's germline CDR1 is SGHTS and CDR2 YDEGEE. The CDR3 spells CASSLAYGGTSD.

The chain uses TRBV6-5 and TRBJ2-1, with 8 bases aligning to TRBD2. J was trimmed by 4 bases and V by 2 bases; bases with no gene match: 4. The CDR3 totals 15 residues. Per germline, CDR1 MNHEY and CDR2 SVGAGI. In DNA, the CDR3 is TGTGCCAGCAGTTACGGGGGGACTAGTTACAATGAGCAGTTCTTC. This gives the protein CASSYGGTSYNEQFF.

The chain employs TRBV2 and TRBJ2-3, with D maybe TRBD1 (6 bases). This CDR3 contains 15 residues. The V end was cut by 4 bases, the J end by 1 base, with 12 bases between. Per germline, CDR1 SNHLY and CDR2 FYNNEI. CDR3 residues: CASSVLGAGTDTQYF. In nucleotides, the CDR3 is TGTGCCAGCAGTGTTTTGGGGGCCGGCACAGATACGCAGTATTTT.

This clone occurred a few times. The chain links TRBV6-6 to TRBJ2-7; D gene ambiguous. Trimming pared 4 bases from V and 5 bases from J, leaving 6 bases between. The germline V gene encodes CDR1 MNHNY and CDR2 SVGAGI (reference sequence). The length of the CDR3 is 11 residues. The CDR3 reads CASSFRDEQYF. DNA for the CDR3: TGTGCCAGCAGTTTCCGGGACGAGCAGTACTTC.

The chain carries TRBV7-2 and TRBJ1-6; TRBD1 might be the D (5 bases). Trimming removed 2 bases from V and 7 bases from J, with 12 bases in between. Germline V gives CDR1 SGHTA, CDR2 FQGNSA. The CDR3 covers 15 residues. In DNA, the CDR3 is TGTGCCAGCAGCTTATCTCGCGGGGGGAATTCACCCCTCCACTTT. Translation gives CASSLSRGGNSPLHF.

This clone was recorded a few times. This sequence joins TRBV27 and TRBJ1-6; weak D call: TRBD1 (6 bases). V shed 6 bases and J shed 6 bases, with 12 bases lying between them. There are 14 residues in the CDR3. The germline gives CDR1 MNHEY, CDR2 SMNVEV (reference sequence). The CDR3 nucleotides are TGTGCCAGCAGCCCGGGACAAAGTAATTCACCCCTCCACTTT. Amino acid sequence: CASSPGQSNSPLHF.

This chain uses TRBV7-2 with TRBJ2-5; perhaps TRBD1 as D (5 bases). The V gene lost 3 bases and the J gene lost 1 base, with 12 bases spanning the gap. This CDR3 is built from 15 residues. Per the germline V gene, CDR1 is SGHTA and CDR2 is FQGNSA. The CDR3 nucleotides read TGTGCCAGCAGCTTTCCCAGGGTACTCCAAGAGACCCAGTACTTC. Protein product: CASSFPRVLQETQYF.